This T cell receptor beta chain was captured by sequencing in a study of T cells in Graves' hyperthyroidism and ophthalmopathy (dated by TCRdb to the late 2010s). The study in broad terms: Peripheral blood samples were taken at the time of initial diagnosis, prior to any treatment. Once sampling was done, hyperthyroidism patients were given methimazole at a starting dose of 30 mg daily, whereas ophthalmopathy patients were given high-dose intravenous methylprednisolone. In addition, the study compared T-cell repertoires in thyroid tissue and in blood from five or six Graves' hyperthyroidism patients. A discovery cohort of around 98 patients, roughly 40 with Graves' ophthalmopathy and fewer than 65 with stable Graves' hyperthyroidism, was used to find distinguishing TCR V-J signatures. An independent validation cohort of under 20 hyperthyroidism patients and some 15 patients who later progressed to ophthalmopathy tested prospective prediction of ophthalmopathy. The paper reports TCR Vbeta CDR3 sequencing of some 140 peripheral blood samples: some 44 ophthalmopathy, roughly 80 hyperthyroidism and 17 progressor patients. For training and testing, the 100 or so patients in the discovery cohort were randomly divided in a 7:3 ratio.

In this sample, this clonotype turned up a few times. Its specific antigen is unknown. No much larger clonotype is one base removed from it; base qualities were not supplied. General conclusions and limits of the study: No statistical method was used to fix the sample size in advance, and group allocation was not hidden from the investigators. A model built on a 13 V-J signature distinguished ophthalmopathy from stable hyperthyroidism, reaching roughly 88% sensitivity and under 84% specificity in cross-validation and 80%/75% in testing. In validation, progression to ophthalmopathy was predicted by the model with 65% to 71% sensitivity and roughly 72% specificity, a median of about 6.4 months before onset. Blood samples also contained most of the expanded thyroid clonotypes (frequency above 0.001), which suggests that blood repertoires may reflect thyroid immune responses.

Amplification of TCR beta CDR3 regions was carried out from RNA transcripts. The first round of RT-PCR for the TCR CDR3 was performed with the HTBI primer set and the Qiagen OneStep RT-PCR kit. Libraries were constructed in a second round of multiplex PCR, after which size selection and purification were performed. The libraries were sequenced on an Illumina HiSeq2000 using paired-end 100 bp reads. In the source study's methods: SOAPnuke was used to process the raw data, removing reads that contained adapters or uncalled bases, had a mean Phred below 15, or lacked an exact match to the constant primer or identifier. High-quality paired reads were merged with COPE v1.2.5, and unique nucleotide sequences were defined as clonotypes. MiTCR v1.1 was used to align the clonotypes against IMGT TRBV, TRBD and TRBJ reference segments. Only V-J combinations with frequency above 0.0001, covering 99% to 99.2% of repertoires, were analysed. The TCS score was defined as F50 (clonal expansion) divided by E x V (chaos), with BLOSUM62-based TCRdist calculated between CDR3 peptides within each V-J. Welch's t-statistics and random forest reduced 514 V-J features to roughly 13, which were used in a naive Bayes classifier (R e1071). The public reads were reprocessed in TCRdb via fastp at Q25 and MiXCR, keeping in-frame beta chains. Rows are combined by CDR3 protein, so each entry shows the most common genes and DNA. V and J calls and clone size were set by TCRdb, not the authors. The sample table contains around 350,000 distinct CDR3 sequences; only one count was recorded for about 18% of them. Around 3.4% of the sample goes to the ten largest clones.

Graves' hyperthyroidism was defined as stable when no progression to ophthalmopathy occurred over 18 months of follow-up. Hyperthyroidism patients were aged 18 to 65 years and newly diagnosed, with disease duration of less than 2 months. Patients with uncontrolled infections, other autoimmune diseases, pregnancy or lactation were excluded. Clinical symptoms, serum thyroxine and TRAb, thyroid ultrasound, and orbital computed tomography formed the basis for the diagnoses. PBMCs were isolated from 8 to 10 ml of fresh peripheral blood by Ficoll-Paque density gradient centrifugation. Trizol reagent was used to extract total RNA, and RNA quality was then checked on an Agilent 2100 Bioanalyzer. The junction shows trimming of 5 bases on V and 0 bases on J, and the gene matches do not reach 5 bases of it. From its cysteine to its phenylalanine, the CDR3 spans 15 amino acids. Only the CDR3 region is kept as DNA, spanning 45 bases read in frame from base 1. As encoded in the germline V gene, CDR1 is SGHTS while CDR2 is YDEGEE.

The chain joins TRBV5-8 to TRBJ1-1, with 9 middle bases fitting TRBD1. This clonotype was obtained from a woman aged 18-35 years with Graves' hyperthyroidism. Sequencing input: blood. The bases are TGTGCCAGCAGGGGACAGGGTTATATGAACACTGAAGCTTTCTTT. This sequence encodes CASRGQGYMNTEAFF.